The 2 T cell receptor beta chains below were found in one sample sequenced in a study of OX40 agonist ivuxolimab in advanced cancers. Some clones are missing from TCRdb's copy, which holds only in-frame ones; the method was immunoSEQ multiplex PCR. The sample yields tens of thousands of clones, more than 80% seen once. The sequenced sample was CD4+ or CD8+ T cells sorted from blood, obtained in a trial of the OX40 agonist ivuxolimab. The receptor source for this set is an adult with an advanced solid tumor such as melanoma, head and neck, liver or kidney cancer.

This sequence joins TRBV28 and TRBJ1-2, with 8 bases identical to TRBD1. The trim removed 8 bases at V and 5 bases at J, leaving 10 bases unmatched. The germline gives CDR1 MDHEN, CDR2 SYDVKM. The CDR3 extends over 14 amino acids. CDR3: CASGPPDRAYGYTF. CDR3 coding DNA: TGTGCCAGCGGCCCCCCGGACAGGGCTTATGGCTACACCTTC.

This chain uses TRBV9 with TRBJ2-5; possibly TRBD2 for D (5 bases). The CDR3 length is 16 residues. V shed 3 bases and J shed 5 bases, with 20 bases lying between them. CDR1 SGDLS and CDR2 YYNGEE come from the germline V gene. Written as DNA, the CDR3 is TGTGCCAGCAGCGCGCCCGGTAGCGACCGAGGGGAGACCCAGTACTTC. Translation: CASSAPGSDRGETQYF.